Listed below are T cell receptor beta chains from one sample, sequenced in a study of shared clonotypes between healthy human individuals. Repertoires were generated with immunoSEQ multiplex PCR, while TCRdb's copy carries only in-frame clones and drops some. The profile shows fewer than 850,000 clones, around 90% of them singletons. Specimen: memory CD8+ T cells from PBMCs. The receptors here all came from a man aged 18 to 30 in good health. Some clones in this sample may be carry-over from other donors' samples. The CDR3 runs from the conserved cysteine through the conserved F or W. Some rows have no size entry. The others give once, few or many, or a class for an expanded clone.

cdr3_length: 15; j_call: TRBJ2-2; clone_size: once; v_call: TRBV11-3; cdr3_aa: CASSPDRGGTGELFF
cdr3_length: 15; j_call: TRBJ2-2; clone_size: -; v_call: TRBV7-3; cdr3_aa: CASRHGDRGTGELFF
cdr3_length: 13; j_call: TRBJ1-1; clone_size: -; v_call: TRBV11-2; cdr3_aa: CASSLDFGTEAFF
cdr3_length: 14; j_call: TRBJ2-3; clone_size: -; v_call: TRBV28; cdr3_aa: CASSPRSSTDTQYF
cdr3_length: 16; j_call: TRBJ2-2; clone_size: -; v_call: TRBV15; cdr3_aa: CATSDDWALNTGELFF
cdr3_length: 14; j_call: TRBJ1-4; clone_size: once; v_call: TRBV5-1; cdr3_aa: CASSLGGFNEKLFF
cdr3_length: 16; j_call: TRBJ2-7; clone_size: -; v_call: TRBV2; cdr3_aa: CASSDPVEVTSYEQYF
cdr3_length: 12; j_call: TRBJ2-1; clone_size: -; v_call: TRBV9; cdr3_aa: CASSTRGNEQFF
cdr3_length: 14; j_call: TRBJ2-7; clone_size: -; v_call: TRBV2; cdr3_aa: CASSGDREHYEQYF
cdr3_length: 12; j_call: -; clone_size: -; v_call: TRBV13; cdr3_aa: CASSFQRAEQYF
cdr3_length: 17; j_call: TRBJ2-7; clone_size: once; v_call: TRBV5-1; cdr3_aa: CASSLGPVLAGGDEQYF
cdr3_length: 15; j_call: TRBJ2-7; clone_size: -; v_call: TRBV27; cdr3_aa: CASSLSTSGSSEQYF
cdr3_length: 11; j_call: TRBJ2-7; clone_size: few; v_call: TRBV28; cdr3_aa: CASRTGFEQYF
cdr3_length: 15; j_call: TRBJ2-7; clone_size: -; v_call: TRBV21-1; cdr3_aa: CASSKAPPDTYEQYF
cdr3_length: 14; j_call: TRBJ2-2; clone_size: once; v_call: TRBV27; cdr3_aa: CASKTGAYTGELFF
cdr3_length: 16; j_call: TRBJ1-5; clone_size: -; v_call: TRBV13; cdr3_aa: CASSLGLDRSNQPQHF
cdr3_length: 15; j_call: TRBJ2-2; clone_size: -; v_call: TRBV27; cdr3_aa: CASSSDKVGPGELFF
cdr3_length: 15; j_call: TRBJ2-2; clone_size: -; v_call: TRBV2; cdr3_aa: CASSEDLPNTGELFF
cdr3_length: 12; j_call: TRBJ1-2; clone_size: -; v_call: TRBV27; cdr3_aa: CASSQGARGYTF
cdr3_length: 18; j_call: TRBJ2-1; clone_size: -; v_call: TRBV29-1; cdr3_aa: CSVARTSGFLNSYNEQFF
cdr3_length: 13; j_call: TRBJ1-5; clone_size: -; v_call: TRBV10-3; cdr3_aa: CAISTGGNQPQHF
cdr3_length: 16; j_call: TRBJ2-1; clone_size: -; v_call: TRBV4-1; cdr3_aa: CASSQDGSSSYNEQFF
cdr3_length: 16; j_call: TRBJ2-3; clone_size: many; v_call: TRBV6-1; cdr3_aa: CASSEPPGQGEDTQYF
cdr3_length: 16; j_call: TRBJ1-6; clone_size: -; v_call: TRBV2; cdr3_aa: CASSDTGGAFQSPLHF
cdr3_length: 12; j_call: TRBJ1-2; clone_size: -; v_call: TRBV6-5; cdr3_aa: CATDGPAGGYTF
cdr3_length: 14; j_call: TRBJ2-7; clone_size: -; v_call: TRBV5-1; cdr3_aa: CASSEASGILEQYF
cdr3_length: 15; j_call: TRBJ1-3; clone_size: -; v_call: TRBV11-2; cdr3_aa: CASSIRDYSGNTIYF
cdr3_length: 16; j_call: TRBJ2-3; clone_size: -; v_call: TRBV15; cdr3_aa: CATSRDRLVGTDTQYF
cdr3_length: 14; j_call: TRBJ2-7; clone_size: -; v_call: TRBV13; cdr3_aa: CASSSGTSDYEQYF
cdr3_length: 16; j_call: TRBJ2-7; clone_size: -; v_call: TRBV28; cdr3_aa: CASSPRLGTGGAEQYF
cdr3_length: 12; j_call: TRBJ2-7; clone_size: -; v_call: TRBV6-6; cdr3_aa: CASSWGTGEQYF
cdr3_length: 14; j_call: TRBJ2-1; clone_size: -; v_call: TRBV7-9; cdr3_aa: CASRSPRGVGEQFF
cdr3_length: 14; j_call: TRBJ1-5; clone_size: -; v_call: TRBV30; cdr3_aa: CAWSLGTENQPQHF
cdr3_length: 16; j_call: TRBJ1-2; clone_size: -; v_call: TRBV4-1; cdr3_aa: CASSQGGLVWAHGYTF
cdr3_length: 13; j_call: TRBJ2-1; clone_size: -; v_call: TRBV27; cdr3_aa: CASSGTGEGEQFF
cdr3_length: 14; j_call: TRBJ2-5; clone_size: -; v_call: TRBV7-9; cdr3_aa: CASSHPAGAETQYF
cdr3_length: 15; j_call: TRBJ1-1; clone_size: few; v_call: TRBV7-8; cdr3_aa: CASSLAWTASPEAFF
cdr3_length: 15; j_call: TRBJ1-4; clone_size: -; v_call: TRBV27; cdr3_aa: CASSNYATTNEKLFF
cdr3_length: 14; j_call: TRBJ1-4; clone_size: -; v_call: TRBV29-1; cdr3_aa: CSVRAGGFFEKLFF
cdr3_length: 13; j_call: TRBJ2-7; clone_size: -; v_call: TRBV5-5; cdr3_aa: CASRPLGSYEQYF
cdr3_length: 14; j_call: TRBJ1-5; clone_size: -; v_call: TRBV19; cdr3_aa: CASSASRGYQPQHF
cdr3_length: 15; j_call: TRBJ2-7; clone_size: -; v_call: TRBV7-9; cdr3_aa: CASRDEGGLSYEQYF
cdr3_length: 15; j_call: TRBJ2-7; clone_size: -; v_call: TRBV28; cdr3_aa: CASSPPGRPPYEQYF
cdr3_length: 19; j_call: TRBJ1-1; clone_size: once; v_call: TRBV4-1; cdr3_aa: CASSQVGFGTGTISTEAFF